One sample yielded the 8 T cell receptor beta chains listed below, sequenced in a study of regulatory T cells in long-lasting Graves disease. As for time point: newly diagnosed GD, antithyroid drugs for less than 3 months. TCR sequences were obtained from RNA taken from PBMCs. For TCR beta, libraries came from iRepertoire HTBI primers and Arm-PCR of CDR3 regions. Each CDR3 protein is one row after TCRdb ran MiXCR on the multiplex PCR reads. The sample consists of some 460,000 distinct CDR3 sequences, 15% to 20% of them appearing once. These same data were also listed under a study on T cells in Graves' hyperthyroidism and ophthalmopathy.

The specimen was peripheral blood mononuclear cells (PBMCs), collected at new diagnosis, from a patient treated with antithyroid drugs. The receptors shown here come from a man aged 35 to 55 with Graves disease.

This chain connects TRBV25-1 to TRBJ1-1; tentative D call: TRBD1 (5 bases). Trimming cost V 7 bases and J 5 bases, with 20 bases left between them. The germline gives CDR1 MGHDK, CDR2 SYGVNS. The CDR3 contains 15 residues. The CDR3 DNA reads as TGTGCCAGCAAAGAAGGGGCTACTAAAGGAACTGAAGCTTTCTTT. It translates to CASKEGATKGTEAFF.

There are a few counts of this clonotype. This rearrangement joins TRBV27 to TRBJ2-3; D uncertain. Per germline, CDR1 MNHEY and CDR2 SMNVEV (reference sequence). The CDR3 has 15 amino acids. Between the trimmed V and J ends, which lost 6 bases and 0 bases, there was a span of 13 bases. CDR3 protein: CASRFLGGSTDTQYF. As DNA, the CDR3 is TGTGCCAGCAGGTTTCTTGGCGGAAGCACAGATACGCAGTATTTT.

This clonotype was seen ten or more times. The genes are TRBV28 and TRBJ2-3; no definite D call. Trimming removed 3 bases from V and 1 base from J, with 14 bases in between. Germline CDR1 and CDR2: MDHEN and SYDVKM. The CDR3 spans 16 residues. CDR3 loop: CASSLGRARGTDTQYF. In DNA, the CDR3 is TGTGCCAGCAGTTTGGGTAGAGCGCGCGGCACAGATACGCAGTATTTT.

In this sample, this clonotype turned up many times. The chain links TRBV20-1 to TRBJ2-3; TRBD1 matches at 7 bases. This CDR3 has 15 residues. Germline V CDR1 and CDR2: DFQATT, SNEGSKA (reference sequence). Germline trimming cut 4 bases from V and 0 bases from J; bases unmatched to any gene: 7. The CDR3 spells CSAILPGQSTDTQYF. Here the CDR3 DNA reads TGCAGTGCTATTCTACCGGGACAGAGCACAGATACGCAGTATTTT.

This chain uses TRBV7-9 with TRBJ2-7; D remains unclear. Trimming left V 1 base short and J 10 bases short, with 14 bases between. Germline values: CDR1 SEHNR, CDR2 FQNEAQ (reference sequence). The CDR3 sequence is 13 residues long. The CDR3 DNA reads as TGTGCCAGCAGCTTAGTTCTTGAGTTGGTTCAGTACTTC. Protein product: CASSLVLELVQYF.

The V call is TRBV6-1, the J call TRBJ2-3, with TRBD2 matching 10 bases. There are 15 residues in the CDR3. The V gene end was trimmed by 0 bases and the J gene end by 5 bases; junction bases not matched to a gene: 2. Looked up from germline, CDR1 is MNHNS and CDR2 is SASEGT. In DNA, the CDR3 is TGTGCCAGCAGTGAAGCGTCTAGCGGGAGAGATACGCAGTATTTT. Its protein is CASSEASSGRDTQYF.

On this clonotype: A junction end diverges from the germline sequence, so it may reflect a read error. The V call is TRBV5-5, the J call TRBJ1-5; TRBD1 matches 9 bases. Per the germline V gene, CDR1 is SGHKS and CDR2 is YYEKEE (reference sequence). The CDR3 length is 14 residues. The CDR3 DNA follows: TGTGCCAGCAGCACTGGACAGGGGCATCAGTCCCAGCATTTT. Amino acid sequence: CASSTGQGHQSQHF.

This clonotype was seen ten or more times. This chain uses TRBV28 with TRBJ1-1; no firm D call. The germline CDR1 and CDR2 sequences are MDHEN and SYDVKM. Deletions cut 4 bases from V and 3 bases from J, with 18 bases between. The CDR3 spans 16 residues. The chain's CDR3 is CASSSPGPSVDTEAFF. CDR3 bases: TGTGCCAGCAGTTCCCCCGGGCCCTCGGTGGACACTGAAGCTTTCTTT. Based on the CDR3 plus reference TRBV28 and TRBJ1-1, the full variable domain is DVKVTQSSRYLVKRTGEKVFLECVQDMDHENMFWYRQDPGLGLRLIYFSYDVKMKEKGDIPEGYSVSREKKERFSLILESASTNQTSMYLCASSSPGPSVDTEAFFGQGTRLTVV.